The 18 T cell receptor beta chains below were found in one sample sequenced in a study of kidney transplant recipient with SARS-CoV-2 infection. A single record per CDR3 protein comes from TCRdb applying MiXCR to the reads. The sample has 200,000 to 250,000 distinct CDR3 sequences, about 30% seen once. The sequenced sample was a blood sample, obtained at baseline and between days 110 and 120 from a kidney transplant recipient. These receptors came from a male patient in his thirties who had COVID-19 and was a kidney transplant recipient. The T cells may partly be graft donor cells.

The rearrangement joins TRBV11-3 to TRBJ1-6; 9 nucleotides line up with TRBD1. The trim removed 1 base at V and 7 bases at J, leaving 8 bases unmatched. The CDR3 contains 17 residues. Looked up from germline, CDR1 is SGHNT and CDR2 is YENEEA. The chain's CDR3 is CASSLARTGVSNSPLHF. DNA for the CDR3: TGTGCCAGCAGCTTAGCTCGGACAGGGGTGTCGAATTCACCCCTCCACTTT.

This clonotype has a count of ten or more. The chain is built from TRBV6-4 and TRBJ1-1, with 11 bases fitting TRBD1. The CDR3 runs to 14 residues. V was clipped by 2 bases and J by 4 bases; unmatched bases: 0. Germline values: CDR1 MRHNA, CDR2 SNTAGT. The CDR3 DNA follows: TGTGCCAGCAGTGACGGGACAGGGGGCACTGAAGCTTTCTTT. It yields the protein CASSDGTGGTEAFF.

The table lists this clonotype with a count of one. Since a much larger clone is just one base distant, this may be a read error. The chain employs TRBV3-1 and TRBJ1-1; D remains unclear. Trimming cost V 8 bases and J 4 bases, with 26 bases left between them. The CDR3 consists of 17 residues. Germline V gene sequence: CDR1 LGHDT, CDR2 YNNKEL (reference sequence). The CDR3 region has the DNA TGTGCCAGCGGCTTTCAATCTCCCATTTCAATTCGCACTGAAGCTTTCTTT. Protein product: CASGFQSPISIRTEAFF.

Only one count was recorded for this clonotype. The V and J genes are TRBV3-1 and TRBJ1-2; D may be TRBD1 (5 bases). This CDR3 region has 17 residues. Germline V gene lookup returns CDR1 LGHDT and CDR2 YNNKEL (reference sequence). V was shortened by 4 bases and J by 4 bases, with 22 bases between the two germline ends. CDR3: CASSPLDTLRETYGYTF. The CDR3 nucleotides read TGTGCCAGCAGCCCTCTGGACACCCTTCGAGAGACCTATGGCTACACCTTC. The full variable domain, completed using reference TRBV3-1 and TRBJ1-2, is DTAVSQTPKYLVTQMGNDKSIKCEQNLGHDTMYWYKQDSKKFLKIMFSYNNKELIINETVPNRFSPKSPDKAHLNLHINSLELGDSAVYFCASSPLDTLRETYGYTFGSGTRLTVV.

In its sample, this clonotype was seen many times. The gene calls are TRBV6-5 and TRBJ1-2, with TRBD1 identical over 7 bases. The CDR3 extends over 15 amino acids. Germline CDR1 reads MNHEY; CDR2 reads SVGAGI. Trimming cost V 5 bases and J 4 bases; bases outside gene matches: 10. CDR3 protein: CASSAKTGMSYGYTF. Written as DNA, the CDR3 is TGTGCCAGCAGTGCAAAGACAGGGATGAGCTATGGCTACACCTTC.

Details on this clonotype: A read error is possible here, since a much larger clone lies one base away. This chain joins TRBV6-6 and TRBJ1-5; D not certain. The V gene's germline CDR1 is MNHNY and CDR2 SVGAGI (reference sequence). This CDR3 is 14 amino acids long. CDR3 sequence reads: CASSYSRGNQTQHF. In nucleotides, the CDR3 is TGTGCCAGCAGTTACTCTCGGGGAAATCAGACCCAGCATTTT.

This clonotype was recorded many times. The rearrangement uses TRBV19 and TRBJ1-5; 8 bases are shared with TRBD1. Germline values: CDR1 LNHDA, CDR2 SQIVND (reference sequence). The V gene end was trimmed by 6 bases and the J gene end by 5 bases; junction bases not matched to a gene: 9. The CDR3 consists of 15 residues. CDR3 DNA: TGTGCCAGTAGACAGGACAGGGCCTCTTATCAGCCCCAGCATTTT. It yields the protein CASRQDRASYQPQHF.

About this clonotype: The conserved closing phenylalanine or tryptophan is absent in this CDR3, likely reflecting a read error. The rearrangement links TRBV15 to TRBJ1-2; D not certain. V lost 5 bases to trimming and J lost 4 bases, with 23 bases between them. The germline CDR1 and CDR2 sequences are LNHNV and YYDKDF (reference sequence). CDR3 length: 17 amino acids. CDR3 amino acids: CATSVEVRCGKTYGYTL. Here the CDR3 DNA reads TGTGCCACCAGCGTCGAAGTAAGGTGTGGAAAGACCTATGGCTACACCCTC.

In this sample, this clonotype turned up once. A much larger clone lies a single base off, so this may be a read error. As DNA, the CDR3 is TGTGCCAGCAGTTGGGCTAGCGGGAAGGTCACCGGGGAGCTGTTTTTT. It codes for CASSWASGKVTGELFF. The J gene is TRBJ2-2, the V gene TRBV12-3 or TRBV12-4; TRBD2 matches 9 bases. Losses at the gene ends were 4 bases for V and 4 bases for J; bases not matched to a gene: 7. The CDR3 loop spans 16 amino acids.

In this sample, this clonotype turned up a few times. A read error is possible here, since a much larger clone lies one base away. The CDR3 loop reads CASSEGEEGNERFF. For the CDR3, the DNA is TGTGCCAGCAGTGAAGGGGAGGAAGGGAATGAGCGGTTCTTC. The chain couples TRBV6-1 to TRBJ2-1, with D perhaps TRBD2 (6 bases). This CDR3 region has 14 residues. Germline V gene data show CDR1 as MNHNS and CDR2 as SASEGT.

This clonotype was counted at least ten times. The chain combines TRBV28 with TRBJ2-7; 11 bases match TRBD1. V lost 3 bases, J lost 7 bases, and 5 bases stayed unmatched. This CDR3 is 14 amino acids long. From germline, CDR1 is MDHEN and CDR2 SYDVKM. CDR3 DNA sequence: TGTGCCAGCAGTTTGGGGGACAGGGGGAAGGAGCAGTACTTC. It translates to CASSLGDRGKEQYF. The complete variable domain, with remaining parts taken from reference TRBV28 and TRBJ2-7, reads DVKVTQSSRYLVKRTGEKVFLECVQDMDHENMFWYRQDPGLGLRLIYFSYDVKMKEKGDIPEGYSVSREKKERFSLILESASTNQTSMYLCASSLGDRGKEQYFGPGTRLTVT.

This clonotype was seen a handful of times. The chain carries TRBV12-2 and TRBJ1-2. TRBV12-2 is a listed pseudogene. CDR3 size: 17 residues. The DNA for the CDR3 is TGTGCAAGTCGCTCACTTTGGACTCCACGAAAGACCTATGGCTACACCTTC. This sequence encodes CASRSLWTPRKTYGYTF.

As regards this clonotype: A read error may be the cause here, since a much bigger clone is one base away. The chain joins TRBV7-9 to TRBJ2-2, with 10 bases lining up with TRBD2. Germline CDR1 and CDR2: SEHNR and FQNEAQ (reference sequence). The CDR3 spans 15 residues. CDR3 region: CAGSGLAEVTGELFF. The DNA for the CDR3 is TGTGCCGGCAGCGGACTAGCGGAGGTCACCGGGGAGCTGTTTTTT.

This clonotype was found many times. The chain carries TRBV6-2 or TRBV6-3 and TRBJ1-1; D unresolved. The CDR3 is made up of 14 amino acids. The V gene's germline CDR1 is MNHEY and CDR2 SVGEGT. The ends were cut back, 0 bases at V and 0 bases at J, with 5 bases in the middle. The CDR3, as DNA: TGTGCCAGCAGTTACTCGTCGGTGAACACTGAAGCTTTCTTT. It encodes CASSYSSVNTEAFF.

This clonotype was observed a few times. J is TRBJ1-2 and V is TRBV10-1; D unresolved. Germline loops: CDR1 WNHNN, CDR2 SYGVQD (reference sequence). V was trimmed by 3 bases and J by 4 bases, leaving 21 bases between them. This CDR3 has 17 amino acids. CDR3 loop: CASSDSIRSRKTYGYTF. The CDR3 bases are TGCGCCAGCAGTGATAGCATAAGATCGCGAAAGACCTATGGCTACACCTTC.

This clonotype has at least ten counts. This chain connects TRBV30 to TRBJ2-7; TRBD1 agrees at 7 bases. V shed 4 bases, J shed 7 bases, and the junction held 4 bases outside the gene matches. The CDR3 has 11 amino acids. CDR1 and CDR2 (germline): GTSNPN, SVGIG (reference sequence). As DNA, the CDR3 is TGTGCCTGGATCTCCAGGGGGGAGCAGTACTTC. Residues: CAWISRGEQYF.

This clonotype was seen ten or more times. This rearrangement joins TRBV6-1 to TRBJ1-5; D is unclear. CDR1 and CDR2 (germline): MNHNS, SASEGT. The CDR3 sequence is 19 residues long. V was trimmed by 7 bases and J by 2 bases, leaving 27 bases between them. This chain's CDR3 is CASNWDPDGPKDRNQPQHF. The DNA for the CDR3 is TGTGCCAGCAATTGGGATCCGGACGGGCCGAAGGACCGCAATCAGCCCCAGCATTTT.

This clonotype was counted at least ten times. A read error may account for a junction end that differs from germline. The chain carries TRBV6-4 and TRBJ2-2, with no clear D. The CDR3 is made up of 14 amino acids. Germline CDR1 reads MRHNA; CDR2 reads SNTAGT. Written as DNA, the CDR3 is TGTGCCAGCACTGACGTTGCGAACACCGGGGAGCTGTTTTTT. Its translation: CASTDVANTGELFF.